The 32 T cell receptor beta chains reported below all come from one sample, sequenced in a study of breast tumors, draining lymph nodes, adjacent tissues (TCRdb year 2016). The lymph node samples were taken from the axillary draining lymph nodes of breast cancer patients. Libraries were prepared through multiplex PCR. The instrument was an Illumina HiSeq 2000. Starting from the raw public reads, TCRdb applied fastp trimming at Q25, assembled clones with MiXCR and retained in-frame beta chains. Entries that share a CDR3 protein sequence are merged under the most common genes and DNA. This sample is represented by about 200,000 distinct CDR3 sequences; over 25% of them were singletons. Clones ranked in the top ten supply roughly 4% of the sample. Sequenced material: axillary lymph node tissue. All receptors derive from a female donor with breast cancer. Some clones in this sample may be carry-over from other donors' samples.

This clonotype was counted many times. CDR3 DNA: TGTGCCAGCAGCCAAGATGGGACAGTTCGGAAACTGTTTTTT. Encoded protein: CASSQDGTVRKLFF. This rearrangement joins TRBV4-2 to TRBJ1-4, with TRBD1 matching over 7 bases. Germline V gene lookup returns CDR1 LGHNA and CDR2 YNFKEQ. CDR3 size: 14 residues. The ends lost 0 bases at V and 11 bases at J; junction bases unmatched: 6.

As regards this clonotype: It may be a read error: a sequence one base away is much more abundant. V is TRBV6-2 or TRBV6-3 and J is TRBJ2-7; maybe TRBD2 (6 bases). The CDR3 covers 15 residues. Germline V gene data show CDR1 as MNHEY and CDR2 as SVGEGT. Deletions cut 5 bases from V and 3 bases from J, with 17 bases between. The CDR3: CASSTHRARGYEQYF. In DNA, the CDR3 is TGTGCCAGCAGTACCCATCGAGCGCGGGGCTACGAGCAGTACTTC.

Concerning this clonotype: This may arise from a read error, as a much more abundant clone is one base away. The chain recombines TRBV20-1 with TRBJ2-1, with D maybe TRBD2 (6 bases). V was clipped by 5 bases and J by 7 bases, with 21 bases between them. Per the germline V gene, CDR1 is DFQATT and CDR2 is SNEGSKA (reference sequence). This CDR3 comprises 15 residues. The CDR3 here is CSALDRGEARNEQFF. CDR3 bases: TGCAGTGCTTTGGACCGTGGGGAGGCCAGAAATGAGCAGTTCTTC.

Note on this clonotype: This may come from a read error, since a much larger clone is one base off. CDR3 DNA: TGTGCCAGCAGTTGCCCCGGGACAGGGATTCGGGGCTACACCTTC. Translated, it gives CASSCPGTGIRGYTF. J is TRBJ1-2 and V is TRBV6-5, with 9 bases lining up with TRBD1. Germline V gene sequence: CDR1 MNHEY, CDR2 SVGAGI. The CDR3 is made up of 15 amino acids. J lost 8 bases, V lost 4 bases, and 11 bases had no gene match.

In this sample, this clonotype turned up many times. A much larger clone sits a single nucleotide away, making a read error possible. This rearrangement joins TRBV19 to TRBJ1-4; D unclear. The CDR3 sequence is 13 residues long. Germline V CDR1 and CDR2: LNHDA, SQIVND (reference sequence). V dropped 3 bases and J dropped 8 bases, with 10 bases sitting between them. In nucleotides, the CDR3 is TGTGCCAGTAGTATCGGACGGGCAGAAAAACTGTTTTTT. It is translated as CASSIGRAEKLFF.

This clonotype was seen repeatedly, ten times or more. This chain joins TRBV29-1 and TRBJ2-1; 8 nucleotides match TRBD2. The CDR3 is 14 amino acids. CDR1 and CDR2 from the germline V gene are SQVTM and ANQGSEA. V lost 2 bases, J lost 6 bases, and 6 bases stayed unmatched. In nucleotides, the CDR3 is TGCAGCGTTGAACGCGGGGGGCGTCGCAATGAGCAGTTCTTC. It codes for CSVERGGRRNEQFF.

Regarding this clonotype: This sequence may be a read error, since a much larger clone differs from it by one base. The V gene is TRBV14, the J gene TRBJ1-2; 7 bases agree with TRBD1. The CDR3 runs to 15 residues. Per the germline V gene, CDR1 is SGHDN and CDR2 is FVKESK. This CDR3 is CASSQEEGAKYGSTF. The CDR3 coding sequence is TGTGCCAGCAGCCAAGAAGAGGGGGCGAAATATGGCTCCACCTTC.

The J gene is TRBJ1-2, the V gene TRBV7-9; D might be TRBD1 (5 bases). Trimming removed 7 bases from V and 7 bases from J, with 16 bases in between. Germline values: CDR1 SEHNR, CDR2 FQNEAQ (reference sequence). The CDR3 consists of 13 residues. CDR3 region: CASTPNGGVGYTF. The CDR3 bases are TGTGCCAGCACCCCAAACGGGGGTGTTGGCTACACCTTC.

This clonotype has a count of ten or more. CDR3 amino acids: CAWSAQGGQPQHF. CDR3 in DNA: TGTGCCTGGAGTGCACAGGGGGGACAGCCCCAGCATTTT. The chain combines TRBV30 with TRBJ1-5; 8 bases are shared with TRBD1. V dropped 1 base and J dropped 7; count of bases not matched to a gene: 3. The CDR3 contains 13 residues. The germline V gene has CDR1 GTSNPN and CDR2 SVGIG (reference sequence).

This clonotype showed up many times. J is TRBJ2-3 and V is TRBV24-1; a possible D gene is TRBD2 (6 bases). With 0 bases removed from V and 0 bases from J, the gap between germline ends came to 9 bases. This CDR3 has 16 amino acids. Germline loops: CDR1 KGHDR, CDR2 SFDVKD. CDR3 bases: TGTGCCACCAGTGATTTGGGGGGGACTAGCACAGATACGCAGTATTTT. It yields the protein CATSDLGGTSTDTQYF.

This clonotype was seen ten or more times. The chain recombines TRBV10-3 with TRBJ1-4, with TRBD1 matching over 8 bases. Per germline, CDR1 ENHRY and CDR2 SYGVKD. V lost 10 bases and J lost 5; bases outside the gene matches: 6. This CDR3 comprises 13 residues. As DNA, the CDR3 is TGTGCCAGTACACAGGGGGAGAATGAAAAACTGTTTTTT. It yields the protein CASTQGENEKLFF.

This clonotype was seen repeatedly, ten times or more. The chain joins TRBV20-1 to TRBJ1-5; maybe TRBD1 (6 bases). This CDR3 spans 15 amino acids. V dropped 3 bases and J dropped 0 bases, with 12 bases sitting between them. Germline CDR1 and CDR2: DFQATT and SNEGSKA (reference sequence). CDR3 sequence reads: CSASPHRDSNQPQHF. In DNA, the CDR3 is TGCAGTGCTAGCCCTCACAGGGATAGCAATCAGCCCCAGCATTTT.

This clonotype was picked up a small number of times. A read error may explain this, as a much larger clone is one base away. The chain couples TRBV20-1 to TRBJ1-5; no reliable D call. Germline assignment: CDR1 DFQATT and CDR2 SNEGSKA (reference sequence). The CDR3 totals 15 residues. The CDR3 DNA reads TGCAGTGCCCATAAGGGAGCATTGAGCACTCAGCCCCAGCATTTT. The encoded protein is CSAHKGALSTQPQHF.

V is TRBV10-3 and J is TRBJ1-1, with D possibly matching TRBD1 (6 bases). V lost 9 bases, J lost 1 base, and 12 bases lay in between. This CDR3 has 13 amino acids. Germline V gene lookup returns CDR1 ENHRY and CDR2 SYGVKD. In nucleotides, the CDR3 is TGTGCCATTAATTTGGGACAGAACACTGAAGCTTTCTTT. Amino acids: CAINLGQNTEAFF.

Comments on this clonotype: This could be a read error, since a much larger clone is one nucleotide away. The gene calls are TRBV18 and TRBJ2-1; D ambiguous. Germline lookup yields CDR1 KGHSH and CDR2 LQKENI. Trimming shortened V by 5 bases and J by 9 bases, and 14 bases separated the two germline ends. The length of the CDR3 is 13 residues. In nucleotides, the CDR3 is TGTGCCAGCTCATTAGGTTCGTCCGGTGAGCAGTTCTTC. Its translation is CASSLGSSGEQFF.

This clonotype came up many times. This chain joins TRBV19 and TRBJ2-3; 8 positions match TRBD2. Germline V gene sequence: CDR1 LNHDA, CDR2 SQIVND (reference sequence). The CDR3 is 15 residues long. Trimming cost V 1 base and J 5 bases; bases outside gene matches: 5. The CDR3 nucleotides read TGTGCCAGTAGTATAGCAGCGGGAGCTCAAGATACGCAGTATTTT. Translating it yields CASSIAAGAQDTQYF. Full variable domain (remainder filled in from reference TRBV19 and TRBJ2-3): DGGITQSPKYLFRKEGQNVTLSCEQNLNHDAMYWYRQDPGQGLRLIYYSQIVNDFQKGDIAEGYSVSREKKESFPLTVTSAQKNPTAFYLCASSIAAGAQDTQYFGPGTRLTVL.

As for this clonotype: The CDR3 ends on some other residue instead of the conserved phenylalanine or tryptophan, so this is likely a read error. The DNA is omitted, as the CDR3 cannot be located on it reliably, and the CDR3 follows TCRdb's listing. V and J are TRBV7-9 and TRBJ1-1. Germline-derived CDR1 and CDR2 are SEHNR and FQNEAQ (reference sequence). The CDR3 is 15 residues long, counting both termini. The CDR3 here is CASSSRVGERTLKLS.

This clonotype was seen ten or more times. The rearrangement uses TRBV27 and TRBJ1-6, with a tentative D call TRBD1 (5 bases). The CDR3 is 14 amino acids. CDR1 is MNHEY, CDR2 SMNVEV, per germline (reference sequence). V lost 0 bases to trimming and J lost 10 bases, with 10 bases between them. CDR3 sequence: CASSLSAGISPLHF. The CDR3 nucleotides are TGTGCCAGCAGTTTATCGGCAGGGATATCACCCCTCCACTTT.

The chain is built from TRBV7-9 and TRBJ1-1; no definite D call. The CDR3 sequence is 12 residues long. Per the germline V gene, CDR1 is SEHNR and CDR2 is FQNEAQ (reference sequence). Trimming cost V 3 bases and J 11 bases, with 13 bases left between them. CDR3 residues: CASSFYATEAFF. The CDR3 DNA is TGTGCCAGCAGCTTTTACGCGACGGAGGCTTTCTTT. Variable domain in full (rest from reference TRBV7-9 and TRBJ1-1): DTGVSQNPRHKITKRGQNVTFRCDPISEHNRLYWYRQTLGQGPEFLTYFQNEAQLEKSRLLSDRFSAERPKGSFSTLEIQRTEQGDSAMYLCASSFYATEAFFGQGTRLTVV.

The chain uses TRBV29-1 and TRBJ2-7, with 9 positions matching TRBD1. The germline V gene has CDR1 SQVTM and CDR2 ANQGSEA. This CDR3 region has 15 residues. V trimming: 7 bases; J trimming: 1 base; junction bases outside the gene matches: 11. The CDR3 DNA reads as TGCAGCGGGACGCCCTGGGACAGGGAATCCTACGAGCAGTACTTC. Translating it yields CSGTPWDRESYEQYF.

On this clonotype itself: Its ends do not fully match the called genes, so a read error is possible. V and J are TRBV5-1 and TRBJ2-5; possible D gene TRBD2, 6 bases. Germline V gives CDR1 SGHRS, CDR2 YFSETQ. The CDR3 runs to 16 residues. The CDR3 reads CASSQKPAVAGETQYF. The CDR3 DNA reads as TGTGCCAGCAGTCAAAAACCAGCGGTTGCGGGGGAGACCCAGTACTTC. Combining the CDR3 with reference TRBV5-1 and TRBJ2-5 gives the whole variable domain KAGVTQTPRYLIKTRGQQVTLSCSPISGHRSVSWYQQTPGQGLQFLFEYFSETQRNKGNFPGRFSGRQFSNSRSEMNVSTLELGDSALYLCASSQKPAVAGETQYFGPGTRLLVL.

J is TRBJ1-3 and V is TRBV5-4; no clear D. This CDR3 has 15 residues. Germline lookup yields CDR1 SGHNT and CDR2 YYREEE (reference sequence). V lost 0 bases, J lost 2 bases, and 9 bases lay in between. CDR3 nucleotide sequence: TGTGCCAGCAGCTTGGCCGGAACAGCTGGAAACACCATATATTTT. This sequence encodes CASSLAGTAGNTIYF.

This sequence joins TRBV20-1 and TRBJ2-1, with D perhaps assigned TRBD1 or TRBD2 (5 bases each). The V and J ends lost 1 base and 3 bases respectively, with 22 bases between them. Germline V CDR1 and CDR2: DFQATT, SNEGSKA (reference sequence). CDR3 length: 18 residues. CDR3 in amino acids: CSARGSRGVGENYNEQFF. CDR3 coding DNA: TGCAGTGCTAGAGGGTCCCGGGGAGTGGGGGAGAACTACAATGAGCAGTTCTTC.

This sequence joins TRBV5-1 and TRBJ2-1, with D perhaps TRBD2 (7 bases). Trimming took 6 bases from V and 8 from J, leaving 18 bases between them. The germline CDR1 and CDR2 sequences are SGHRS and YFSETQ. The CDR3 runs to 14 residues. Written as DNA, the CDR3 is TGCGCCAGCACCCTAGGGGGGGGGTTAGATGAGCAGTTCTTC. Translating it yields CASTLGGGLDEQFF.

The table lists this clonotype with many counts. The J gene is TRBJ1-2, the V gene TRBV19; a possible D gene is TRBD1 (6 bases). CDR3 length equals 12 residues. Germline CDR1 and CDR2: LNHDA and SQIVND (reference sequence). Trimming removed 5 bases at V and 7 bases at J, with 11 bases between. The CDR3 DNA is TGTGCCAGTAGTGGCTACAGGGCTGGCTACACCTTC. Amino acid sequence: CASSGYRAGYTF.

A word on this clonotype: A read error may produce the germline difference seen at one junction end. V is TRBV3-1 and J is TRBJ1-1; D uncertain. The CDR3 has 14 residues. The V gene's germline CDR1 is LGHDT and CDR2 YNNKEL (reference sequence). The CDR3 DNA reads TGCGCCAGCAGCGCACCCGCGGCAGGCACTGAAGCTTTCTTT. Translation gives CASSAPAAGTEAFF.

DNA of the CDR3: TGTGCCAGCAGCATGGGACAGGGTGCTAACTATGGCTACACCTTC. Amino acid sequence: CASSMGQGANYGYTF. J is TRBJ1-2 and V is TRBV7-9; TRBD1 matches at 9 bases. The CDR3 totals 15 residues. Germline-derived CDR1 and CDR2 are SEHNR and FQNEAQ (reference sequence). Trimming removed 5 bases from V and 0 bases from J; junction bases left unmatched: 4.

This clonotype was counted many times. This chain joins TRBV13 and TRBJ2-7; 7 nucleotides match TRBD1. Germline trimming cut 3 bases from V and 6 bases from J; bases unmatched to any gene: 8. The CDR3 has 14 residues. Germline CDR1 and CDR2: PRHDT and FYEKMQ (reference sequence). For the CDR3, the DNA is TGTGCCAGCAGCTTGATTCGGGCAGGGGGCGAGCAGTACTTC. Translation gives CASSLIRAGGEQYF.

This clonotype has a single count. The chain joins TRBV5-1 to TRBJ1-2; TRBD1 agrees at 7 bases. V lost 0 bases to trimming and J lost 5 bases; unmatched junction nucleotides: 4. CDR1 and CDR2 (germline): SGHRS, YFSETQ. The CDR3 sequence is 14 residues long. Written as DNA, the CDR3 is TGCGCCAGCAGCTTGGGACAGGGTAGTTATGGCTACACCTTC. This gives the protein CASSLGQGSYGYTF. Combining the CDR3 with reference TRBV5-1 and TRBJ1-2 gives the whole variable domain KAGVTQTPRYLIKTRGQQVTLSCSPISGHRSVSWYQQTPGQGLQFLFEYFSETQRNKGNFPGRFSGRQFSNSRSEMNVSTLELGDSALYLCASSLGQGSYGYTFGSGTRLTVV.

This clonotype has only one observation. V gene TRBV19 combines with J gene TRBJ1-6, with D perhaps TRBD1 (6 bases). V was shortened by 3 bases and J by 7 bases, with 13 bases between the two germline ends. The length of the CDR3 is 15 residues. CDR1 is LNHDA, CDR2 SQIVND, per germline (reference sequence). The CDR3 DNA follows: TGTGCCAGTAGTATCATGGACAGACCAAATTCACCCCTCCACTTT. It encodes CASSIMDRPNSPLHF. The full variable domain, completed using reference TRBV19 and TRBJ1-6, is DGGITQSPKYLFRKEGQNVTLSCEQNLNHDAMYWYRQDPGQGLRLIYYSQIVNDFQKGDIAEGYSVSREKKESFPLTVTSAQKNPTAFYLCASSIMDRPNSPLHFGNGTRLTVT.

This clonotype was counted ten times or more. The CDR3 coding sequence is TGCAGTGCTAGGAGGCTAGAGGGCGAAGAGACCCAGTACTTC. This codes for CSARRLEGEETQYF. This sequence joins TRBV20-1 and TRBJ2-5; TRBD2 might be the D (5 bases). Germline CDR1 reads DFQATT; CDR2 reads SNEGSKA (reference sequence). V lost 3 bases and J lost 3, with 14 bases in between. The CDR3 is made up of 14 amino acids.

To note about this clonotype: A clone one base away is much larger, so this may be a read error. The gene calls are TRBV5-1 and TRBJ2-3; 13 bases map to TRBD2. Germline CDR1 reads SGHRS; CDR2 reads YFSETQ. The CDR3 loop spans 16 amino acids. V shed 3 bases and J 8 bases; nucleotides not matched to a gene: 9. CDR3 in amino acids: CASSSGLAGEAGTQYF. The DNA of the CDR3 is TGCGCCAGCAGCTCCGGACTAGCGGGAGAGGCAGGTACGCAGTATTTT.